This T cell receptor beta chain was sequenced for a study of cytomegalovirus exposure and HLA in healthy donors. General study points: A later analysis found most CMV-associated TCR beta chains apparently HLA-restricted. There was a cluster of highly shared sequence variants that was likely a sequencing artifact. The study had only CMV serostatus as immune exposure information. V- and J-gene trimming of TCR beta was linked (in a later analysis) to a missense DCLRE1C variant.

About this clone: Its antigen is unknown.

Germline loops: CDR1 MNHNS, CDR2 SASEGT. The CDR3 is 15 amino acids. V was clipped by 2 bases and J by 9 bases; unmatched bases: 5. The PCR used 60 Vbeta and 13 Jbeta primers. Only in-frame clones appear in the TCRdb table, and some are missing; sequencing was by immunoSEQ multiplex PCR. Altogether around 150,000 clones are present, 65% to 80% being singletons, with the ten largest covering about 4.5%. The genes are TRBV6-1 and TRBJ1-6; TRBD1 matches at 9 bases. The sequence was collected from a man aged 40-49 years in good health and CMV-seronegative. Material: PBMCs. CDR3 amino acids: CASSEWDREASPLHF. The CDR3 region has the DNA TGTGCCAGCAGTGAATGGGACAGGGAGGCTTCACCCCTCCACTTT.